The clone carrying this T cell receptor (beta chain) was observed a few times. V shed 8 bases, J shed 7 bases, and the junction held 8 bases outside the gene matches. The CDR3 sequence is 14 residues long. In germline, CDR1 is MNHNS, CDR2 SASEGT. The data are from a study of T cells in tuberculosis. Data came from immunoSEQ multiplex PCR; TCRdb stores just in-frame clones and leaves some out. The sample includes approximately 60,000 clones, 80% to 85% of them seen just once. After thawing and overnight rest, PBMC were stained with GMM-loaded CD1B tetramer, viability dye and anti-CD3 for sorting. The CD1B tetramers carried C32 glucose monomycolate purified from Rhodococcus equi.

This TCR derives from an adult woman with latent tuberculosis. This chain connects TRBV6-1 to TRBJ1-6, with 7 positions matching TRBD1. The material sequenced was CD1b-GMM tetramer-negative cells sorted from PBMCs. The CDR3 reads CASQGGVSNSPLHF. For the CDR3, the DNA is TGTGCCAGCCAGGGGGGTGTATCAAATTCACCCCTCCACTTT.